Listed here is a single T cell receptor (beta chain). Its antigen remains unidentified. Both 60 Vbeta primers and 13 Jbeta primers went into the PCR. Sequencing was performed with immunoSEQ multiplex PCR; in TCRdb, only in-frame clones are kept and a portion is missing. The sample lists roughly 120,000 clones; more than 65% were seen once. The sample originates from a study of cytomegalovirus exposure and HLA in healthy donors. Study results and limitations: Rarity marked most TCR sequences, yet some public TCRs occurred in many donors. Some V segments (TRBV6-2 and TRBV6-3 among them) were excluded as indistinguishable. Being productive about 87% or about 30% of the time was typical of most TCR beta V segments in an earlier analysis.

At collection, donors were nominally healthy, but unrecorded immune exposures were probable. The V and J ends lost 2 bases and 9 bases, in that order; junction bases with no gene match: 13. Germline V gene sequence: CDR1 MGHRA, CDR2 YSYEKL. This CDR3 spans 17 amino acids. The rearrangement joins TRBV4-1 to TRBJ1-6, with 7 bases identical to TRBD1. The sample was PBMCs. The receptor comes from a human donor in good health. CDR3 loop: CASSQLQGRYVSSPLHF. The CDR3 DNA reads TGCGCCAGCAGCCAACTACAGGGGCGCTACGTTAGTTCACCCCTCCACTTT.